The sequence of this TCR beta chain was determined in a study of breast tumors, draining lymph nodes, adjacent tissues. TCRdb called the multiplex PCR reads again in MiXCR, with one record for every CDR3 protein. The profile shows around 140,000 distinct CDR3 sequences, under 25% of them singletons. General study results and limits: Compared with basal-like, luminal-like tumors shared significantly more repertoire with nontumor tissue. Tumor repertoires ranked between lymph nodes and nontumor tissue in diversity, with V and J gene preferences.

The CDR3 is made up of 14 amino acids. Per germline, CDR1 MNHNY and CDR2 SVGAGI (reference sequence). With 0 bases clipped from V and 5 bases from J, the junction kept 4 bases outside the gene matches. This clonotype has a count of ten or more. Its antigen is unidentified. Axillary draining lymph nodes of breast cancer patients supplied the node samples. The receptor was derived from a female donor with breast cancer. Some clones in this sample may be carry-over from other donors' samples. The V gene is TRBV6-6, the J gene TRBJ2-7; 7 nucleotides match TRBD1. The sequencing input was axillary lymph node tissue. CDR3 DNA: TGTGCCAGCAGTTACTCACGGGACAGAAACGAGCAGTACTTC. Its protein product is CASSYSRDRNEQYF.